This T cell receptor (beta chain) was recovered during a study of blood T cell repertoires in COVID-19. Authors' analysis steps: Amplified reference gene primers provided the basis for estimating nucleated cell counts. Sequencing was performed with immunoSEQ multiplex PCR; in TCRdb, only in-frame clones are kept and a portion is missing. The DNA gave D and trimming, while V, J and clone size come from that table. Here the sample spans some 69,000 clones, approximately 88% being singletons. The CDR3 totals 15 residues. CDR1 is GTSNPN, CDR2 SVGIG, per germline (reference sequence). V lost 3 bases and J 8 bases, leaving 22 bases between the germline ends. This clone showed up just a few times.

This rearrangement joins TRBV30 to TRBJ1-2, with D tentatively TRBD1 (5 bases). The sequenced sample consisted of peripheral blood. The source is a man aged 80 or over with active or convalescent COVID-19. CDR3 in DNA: TGTGCCTGGAGACTCGGGGGAGGGCTCCCTGACGGCTACACCTTC. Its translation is CAWRLGGGLPDGYTF. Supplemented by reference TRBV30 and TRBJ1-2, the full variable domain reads SQTIHQWPATLVQPVGSPLSLECTVEGTSNPNLYWYRQAAGRGLQLLFYSVGIGQISSEVPQNLSASRPQDRQFILSSKKLLLSDSGFYLCAWRLGGGLPDGYTFGSGTRLTVV.